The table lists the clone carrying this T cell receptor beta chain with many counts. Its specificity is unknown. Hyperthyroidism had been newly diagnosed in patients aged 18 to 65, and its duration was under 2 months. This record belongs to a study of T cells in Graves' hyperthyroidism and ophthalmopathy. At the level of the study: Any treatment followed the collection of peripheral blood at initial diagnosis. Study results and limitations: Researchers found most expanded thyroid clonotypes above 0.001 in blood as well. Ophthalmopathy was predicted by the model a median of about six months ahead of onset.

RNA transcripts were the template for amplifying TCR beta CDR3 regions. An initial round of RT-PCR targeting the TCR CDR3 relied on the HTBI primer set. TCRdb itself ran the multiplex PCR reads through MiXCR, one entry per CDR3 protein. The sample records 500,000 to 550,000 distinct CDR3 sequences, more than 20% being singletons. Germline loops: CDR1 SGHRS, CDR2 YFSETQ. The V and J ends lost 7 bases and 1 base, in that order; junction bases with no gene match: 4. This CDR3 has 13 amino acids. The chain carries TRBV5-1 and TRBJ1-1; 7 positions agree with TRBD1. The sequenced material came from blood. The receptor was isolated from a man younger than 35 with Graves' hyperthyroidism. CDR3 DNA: TGCGCCAGCTTTGGACAGGCGAACACTGAAGCTTTCTTT. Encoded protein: CASFGQANTEAFF.